The present T cell receptor (beta chain) was sequenced within a study of OX40 agonist ivuxolimab in advanced cancers. Across the study: Ivuxolimab, which is an agonistic anti-OX40 (CD134) antibody, was administered to the patients. Findings and caveats of the study: The study found that CD8+ T cells averaged more expanded clones than CD4+. Dosing at 0.1 to 3.0 mg/kg was accompanied by clonal expansion of CD4+ and CD8+ blood T cells by week 6.

Autoimmune disease history or systemic immunosuppression barred patients. Notes on this clone: Its antigen is unidentified.

The CDR3 spans 12 residues. The ends were cut back, 7 bases at V and 6 bases at J, with 13 bases in the middle. CDR1 SNHLY and CDR2 FYNNEI come from the germline V gene. Repertoires were generated with immunoSEQ multiplex PCR, while TCRdb's copy carries only in-frame clones and drops some. The data show more than 70,000 clones, with 65% to 85% seen just once and about 5% held by the top ten. The material sequenced was CD4+ or CD8+ T cells sorted from blood, taken in a trial of the OX40 agonist ivuxolimab. This receptor was obtained from an adult with an advanced solid tumor such as melanoma, head and neck, liver or kidney cancer. The chain couples TRBV2 to TRBJ2-7; a weak D match, TRBD2 (6 bases). The CDR3 nucleotides read TGTGCCAGCAACCCGCCAGCGGGCGAGCAGTACTTC. As protein: CASNPPAGEQYF. The whole variable domain, filled in from reference TRBV2 and TRBJ2-7, reads EPEVTQTPSHQVTQMGQEVILRCVPISNHLYFYWYRQILGQKVEFLVSFYNNEISEKSEIFDDQFSVERPDGSNFTLKIRSTKLEDSAMYFCASNPPAGEQYFGPGTRLTVT.